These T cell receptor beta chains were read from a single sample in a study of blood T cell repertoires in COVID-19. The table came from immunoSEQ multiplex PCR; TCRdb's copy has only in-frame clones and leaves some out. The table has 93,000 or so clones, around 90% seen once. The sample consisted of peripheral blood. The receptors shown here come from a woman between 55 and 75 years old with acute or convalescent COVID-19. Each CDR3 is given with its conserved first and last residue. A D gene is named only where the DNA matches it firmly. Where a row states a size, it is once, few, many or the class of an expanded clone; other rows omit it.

CDR3 protein: CASTRTGVNEQFF
CDR3 DNA: TGTGCCAGCACCCGGACAGGGGTCAATGAGCAGTTCTTC
D gene: TRBD1
V gene: TRBV7-9
clone size: -
J gene: TRBJ2-1

CDR3 protein: CASSNQQGNQPQHF
CDR3 DNA: TGTGCCAGTAGTAACCAGCAGGGCAATCAGCCCCAGCATTTT
D gene: -
V gene: TRBV19
clone size: -
J gene: TRBJ1-5

CDR3 protein: CASSPRLTGGSPQHF
CDR3 DNA: TGTGCCAGCAGTCCCCGTTTGACAGGGGGATCGCCCCAGCATTTT
D gene: TRBD1
V gene: TRBV28
clone size: -
J gene: TRBJ1-5

CDR3 protein: CASSSPHAGEGGYTF
CDR3 DNA: TGTGCCAGCAGCTCCCCTCACGCAGGGGAAGGCGGCTACACCTTC
D gene: -
V gene: TRBV5-4
clone size: -
J gene: TRBJ1-2

CDR3 protein: CASGPGTGNNQPQHF
CDR3 DNA: TGTGCCAGCGGTCCCGGGACAGGGAACAATCAGCCCCAGCATTTT
D gene: TRBD1
V gene: TRBV28
clone size: -
J gene: TRBJ1-5

CDR3 protein: CASSRDSHTQYF
CDR3 DNA: TGCGCCAGCTCCCGGGACTCTCATACGCAGTATTTT
D gene: -
V gene: TRBV5-1
clone size: once
J gene: TRBJ2-3

CDR3 protein: CASSSGVSYNEQFF
CDR3 DNA: TGTGCTAGCAGCTCAGGGGTCTCCTACAATGAGCAGTTCTTC
D gene: -
V gene: TRBV7-7
clone size: -
J gene: TRBJ2-1

CDR3 protein: CASSLYGGEKLFF
CDR3 DNA: TGTGCCAGCAGCTTATATGGGGGCGAAAAACTGTTTTTT
D gene: -
V gene: TRBV7-8
clone size: -
J gene: TRBJ1-4

CDR3 protein: CSFLGGLSGNTIYF
CDR3 DNA: TGCAGCTTTCTGGGAGGGCTCTCTGGAAACACCATATATTTT
D gene: -
V gene: TRBV29-1
clone size: -
J gene: TRBJ1-3

CDR3 protein: CASSGSGASTDTQYF
CDR3 DNA: TGTGCCAGCAGTGGTAGCGGGGCTAGCACAGATACGCAGTATTTT
D gene: TRBD2
V gene: TRBV3-1/TRBV3-2
clone size: -
J gene: TRBJ2-3

CDR3 protein: CASRESGTREQFF
CDR3 DNA: TGTGCCAGCAGAGAAAGCGGGACCAGGGAGCAGTTCTTC
D gene: TRBD2
V gene: TRBV12-3/TRBV12-4
clone size: few
J gene: TRBJ2-1

CDR3 protein: CASSVTGGIGELFF
CDR3 DNA: TGTGCCAGTAGTGTGACAGGGGGAATCGGGGAGCTGTTTTTT
D gene: TRBD1
V gene: TRBV19
clone size: once
J gene: TRBJ2-2

CDR3 protein: CASSLSVDYGYTF
CDR3 DNA: TGTGCCAGCAGTTTGAGTGTCGACTATGGCTACACCTTC
D gene: -
V gene: TRBV28
clone size: -
J gene: TRBJ1-2

CDR3 protein: CASSATPDGSDGYTF
CDR3 DNA: TGTGCCAGCAGTGCCACCCCAGACGGGTCGGATGGCTACACCTTC
D gene: -
V gene: TRBV27
clone size: -
J gene: TRBJ1-2

CDR3 protein: CASSLLAGVAYNEQFF
CDR3 DNA: TGCGCCAGCAGCTTACTAGCGGGAGTGGCCTACAATGAGCAGTTCTTC
D gene: TRBD2
V gene: TRBV5-1
clone size: -
J gene: TRBJ2-1

CDR3 protein: CASSAQGVGTEAFF
CDR3 DNA: TGTGCCAGCAGCGCACAGGGGGTAGGGACTGAAGCTTTCTTT
D gene: TRBD1
V gene: TRBV9
clone size: -
J gene: TRBJ1-1

CDR3 protein: CASSDPLNYGYTF
CDR3 DNA: TGTGCCAGCAGTGACCCCCTCAACTATGGCTACACCTTC
D gene: -
V gene: TRBV6-1
clone size: -
J gene: TRBJ1-2

CDR3 protein: CASSSSGRPSTDTQYF
CDR3 DNA: TGTGCCAGCAGCTCAAGCGGGAGGCCTAGCACAGATACGCAGTATTTT
D gene: TRBD2
V gene: TRBV7-3
clone size: -
J gene: TRBJ2-3

CDR3 protein: CASTLAAIADNEQFF
CDR3 DNA: TGTGCCAGTACCTTAGCTGCGATTGCGGACAATGAGCAGTTCTTC
D gene: -
V gene: TRBV19
clone size: -
J gene: TRBJ2-1

CDR3 protein: CASSPSGSQYNEQFF
CDR3 DNA: TGTGCCAGCAGCCCCAGCGGGAGTCAGTACAATGAGCAGTTCTTC
D gene: TRBD2
V gene: TRBV7-2
clone size: few
J gene: TRBJ2-1

CDR3 protein: CASGTSYNEQFF
CDR3 DNA: TGTGCCAGCGGGACTAGCTACAATGAGCAGTTCTTC
D gene: TRBD2
V gene: TRBV6-6
clone size: -
J gene: TRBJ2-1

CDR3 protein: CASSEGQGQVYGYTF
CDR3 DNA: TGTGCCAGCAGTGAAGGACAGGGGCAGGTCTATGGCTACACCTTC
D gene: TRBD1
V gene: TRBV6-1
clone size: -
J gene: TRBJ1-2

CDR3 protein: CASSLSLLQGYTF
CDR3 DNA: TGTGCCAGCAGTTTATCGCTCCTACAGGGCTACACCTTC
D gene: -
V gene: TRBV27
clone size: -
J gene: TRBJ1-2

CDR3 protein: CASRPWDISGNTIYF
CDR3 DNA: TGTGCCAGTCGACCTTGGGACATTTCGGGAAACACCATATATTTT
D gene: -
V gene: TRBV19
clone size: -
J gene: TRBJ1-3

CDR3 protein: CASSAVRAGEAFF
CDR3 DNA: TGTGCCAGCAGCGCGGTAAGGGCGGGTGAAGCTTTCTTT
D gene: -
V gene: TRBV5-4
clone size: -
J gene: TRBJ1-1

CDR3 protein: CASSSGSRADTQYF
CDR3 DNA: TGCGCCAGCTCTAGCGGGAGTAGGGCAGATACGCAGTATTTT
D gene: TRBD2
V gene: TRBV5-1
clone size: -
J gene: TRBJ2-3

CDR3 protein: CASSTGQITNYGYTF
CDR3 DNA: TGTGCCAGTAGTACGGGACAGATCACTAACTATGGCTACACCTTC
D gene: TRBD1
V gene: TRBV19
clone size: -
J gene: TRBJ1-2

CDR3 protein: CASTTRQGGIHTF
CDR3 DNA: TGTGCCAGCACCACGCGACAGGGGGGGATACACACCTTC
D gene: TRBD1
V gene: TRBV18
clone size: -
J gene: TRBJ1-2

CDR3 protein: CASSPGTGGHQPQHF
CDR3 DNA: TGCGCCAGCAGCCCCGGGACAGGGGGCCATCAGCCCCAGCATTTT
D gene: TRBD1
V gene: TRBV5-1
clone size: -
J gene: TRBJ1-5

CDR3 protein: CASSPGTGERETQYF
CDR3 DNA: TGTGCCAGCAGCCCCGGGACAGGGGAACGAGAGACCCAGTACTTC
D gene: TRBD1
V gene: TRBV3-1/TRBV3-2
clone size: -
J gene: TRBJ2-5

CDR3 protein: CASKSRVTFRNQPQHF
CDR3 DNA: TGTGCCAGCAAATCCCGGGTCACCTTCCGCAATCAGCCCCAGCATTTT
D gene: -
V gene: TRBV19
clone size: -
J gene: TRBJ1-5

CDR3 protein: CASSQDGGGRSNEQFF
CDR3 DNA: TGTGCCAGCAGCCAAGATGGGGGCGGGAGAAGTAATGAGCAGTTCTTC
D gene: -
V gene: TRBV4-2
clone size: -
J gene: TRBJ2-1

CDR3 protein: CASSLIGTPDYEQYF
CDR3 DNA: TGCGCCAGCAGCTTGATTGGGACTCCCGATTACGAGCAGTACTTC
D gene: -
V gene: TRBV5-1
clone size: -
J gene: TRBJ2-7

CDR3 protein: CASSPSGETQYF
CDR3 DNA: TGTGCCAGCTCACCAAGCGGTGAGACCCAGTACTTC
D gene: -
V gene: TRBV18
clone size: -
J gene: TRBJ2-5

CDR3 protein: CASSPSAGARTEAFF
CDR3 DNA: TGCGCCAGCAGCCCCAGTGCGGGGGCGCGAACTGAAGCTTTCTTT
D gene: -
V gene: TRBV5-1
clone size: -
J gene: TRBJ1-1

CDR3 protein: CATSPGGHNSPLHF
CDR3 DNA: TGTGCCACCTCCCCGGGGGGGCATAATTCACCCCTCCACTTT
D gene: -
V gene: TRBV6-6
clone size: -
J gene: TRBJ1-6

CDR3 protein: CSVITGTRRNGYTF
CDR3 DNA: TGCAGCGTAATAACCGGGACAAGACGTAATGGCTACACCTTC
D gene: -
V gene: TRBV29-1
clone size: -
J gene: TRBJ1-2

CDR3 protein: CASSSPGQGGAGYTF
CDR3 DNA: TGTGCCAGCAGCTCCCCGGGACAGGGTGGTGCTGGCTACACCTTC
D gene: TRBD1
V gene: TRBV5-4
clone size: few
J gene: TRBJ1-2

CDR3 protein: CASSFSGTSSDTQYF
CDR3 DNA: TGTGCCAGTAGTTTCTCCGGGACTAGCTCAGATACGCAGTATTTT
D gene: TRBD2
V gene: TRBV19
clone size: -
J gene: TRBJ2-3

CDR3 protein: CASSLGQVARNTIYF
CDR3 DNA: TGTGCCAGCAGCTTGGGACAGGTGGCCAGAAACACCATATATTTT
D gene: -
V gene: TRBV5-6
clone size: once
J gene: TRBJ1-3

CDR3 protein: CASSISEVGRGDTQYF
CDR3 DNA: TGTGCCAGTAGTATCTCCGAGGTGGGCCGGGGAGATACGCAGTATTTT
D gene: -
V gene: TRBV19
clone size: -
J gene: TRBJ2-3

CDR3 protein: CASSPSRGNGYTF
CDR3 DNA: TGTGCCAGCAGCCCGTCTAGAGGGAATGGCTACACCTTC
D gene: -
V gene: TRBV5-4
clone size: -
J gene: TRBJ1-2

CDR3 protein: CASRPPTPNTEAFF
CDR3 DNA: TGTGCCAGCAGACCGCCTACTCCGAACACTGAAGCTTTCTTT
D gene: -
V gene: TRBV27
clone size: -
J gene: TRBJ1-1

CDR3 protein: CASSRSPPGTSGRDTQYF
CDR3 DNA: TGCGCCAGCAGCCGCTCGCCTCCCGGCACTAGCGGAAGAGATACGCAGTATTTT
D gene: TRBD2
V gene: TRBV5-1
clone size: -
J gene: TRBJ2-3

CDR3 protein: CASSVGLAGVTGELFF
CDR3 DNA: TGTGCCAGCAGCGTAGGACTAGCGGGAGTCACCGGGGAGCTGTTTTTT
D gene: TRBD2
V gene: TRBV9
clone size: -
J gene: TRBJ2-2

CDR3 protein: CASSLSGTGADTQYF
CDR3 DNA: TGTGCCAGCAGTTTGTCCGGGACAGGGGCAGATACGCAGTATTTT
D gene: TRBD1
V gene: TRBV28
clone size: -
J gene: TRBJ2-3

CDR3 protein: CASSPGLAATDTQYF
CDR3 DNA: TGTGCTAGCAGCCCGGGACTAGCGGCCACAGATACGCAGTATTTT
D gene: TRBD2
V gene: TRBV7-7
clone size: -
J gene: TRBJ2-3

CDR3 protein: CASCRTPESYNEQFF
CDR3 DNA: TGTGCCAGCTGCAGGACACCGGAATCCTACAATGAGCAGTTCTTC
D gene: -
V gene: TRBV7-9
clone size: -
J gene: TRBJ2-1

CDR3 protein: CASSTGHPYNSPLHF
CDR3 DNA: TGTGCCAGCAGTACGGGACACCCGTATAATTCACCCCTCCACTTT
D gene: -
V gene: TRBV6-5
clone size: -
J gene: TRBJ1-6

CDR3 protein: CASSPRLAGGHEQFF
CDR3 DNA: TGTGCCAGCAGCCCCAGGCTAGCGGGAGGCCATGAGCAGTTCTTC
D gene: TRBD2
V gene: TRBV3-1/TRBV3-2
clone size: -
J gene: TRBJ2-1

CDR3 protein: CASTYLGGLASNTGELFF
CDR3 DNA: TGTGCCAGCACCTACCTCGGAGGCCTAGCGAGCAACACCGGGGAGCTGTTTTTT
D gene: -
V gene: TRBV9
clone size: -
J gene: TRBJ2-2

CDR3 protein: CASSIEGRVQPQHF
CDR3 DNA: TGTGCCAGTAGTATAGAAGGCAGGGTGCAGCCCCAGCATTTT
D gene: -
V gene: TRBV19
clone size: -
J gene: TRBJ1-5

CDR3 protein: CASSSLAGLGNEQFF
CDR3 DNA: TGTGCCAGCAGCTCACTAGCGGGGTTGGGGAATGAGCAGTTCTTC
D gene: TRBD2
V gene: TRBV7-9
clone size: -
J gene: TRBJ2-1

CDR3 protein: CASSPVKATGSYGYTF
CDR3 DNA: TGTGCCAGCTCACCAGTTAAGGCCACAGGGAGCTATGGCTACACCTTC
D gene: -
V gene: TRBV18
clone size: -
J gene: TRBJ1-2

CDR3 protein: CASSGRTASSYNEQFF
CDR3 DNA: TGTGCCAGCAGTGGTCGGACAGCGAGCTCCTACAATGAGCAGTTCTTC
D gene: -
V gene: TRBV28
clone size: few
J gene: TRBJ2-1